The 10 T cell receptor beta chains listed next were all sequenced from one sample in a study of blood T cell repertoires in COVID-19. TCRdb's copy holds only in-frame clones and misses some; the assay was immunoSEQ multiplex PCR. The table lists 200,000 to 300,000 clones, more than 75% of them singletons. The specimen was peripheral blood. These receptors all stem from a woman aged 45 to 65 with acute or convalescent COVID-19.

The chain uses TRBV5-1 and TRBJ1-2, with D perhaps TRBD1 (6 bases). Trimming removed 2 bases at V and 0 bases at J, with 11 bases between. This CDR3 region has 15 residues. The germline V gene has CDR1 SGHRS and CDR2 YFSETQ. The CDR3 sequence: CASSFTGSTNYGYTF. In DNA, the CDR3 is TGCGCCAGCAGCTTTACAGGGAGCACTAACTATGGCTACACCTTC. Combining the CDR3 with reference TRBV5-1 and TRBJ1-2 gives the whole variable domain KAGVTQTPRYLIKTRGQQVTLSCSPISGHRSVSWYQQTPGQGLQFLFEYFSETQRNKGNFPGRFSGRQFSNSRSEMNVSTLELGDSALYLCASSFTGSTNYGYTFGSGTRLTVV.

The chain links TRBV6-5 to TRBJ2-2, with D possibly TRBD2 on 6 matching bases. The ends were cut back, 0 bases at V and 2 bases at J, with 7 bases in the middle. Germline V gene lookup returns CDR1 MNHEY and CDR2 SVGAGI. The CDR3 covers 15 residues. CDR3 region: CASSYSGLNTGELFF. The CDR3 DNA reads as TGTGCCAGCAGTTACTCGGGACTTAACACCGGGGAGCTGTTTTTT.

This chain connects TRBV30 to TRBJ1-2; TRBD1 agrees at 9 bases. CDR3 size: 13 residues. Losses at the gene ends were 7 bases for V and 6 bases for J; bases not matched to a gene: 9. Germline V gene data show CDR1 as GTSNPN and CDR2 as SVGIG (reference sequence). CDR3 amino acids: CASQGTGTNGYTF. In nucleotides, the CDR3 is TGTGCCTCCCAGGGGACAGGGACGAATGGCTACACCTTC.

The rearrangement links TRBV5-5 to TRBJ2-1, with D possibly matching TRBD2 (6 bases). V lost 0 bases and J lost 4, with 11 bases in between. Germline-derived CDR1 and CDR2 are SGHKS and YYEKEE (reference sequence). The CDR3 totals 15 residues. The CDR3 spells CASSLVPGAYNEQFF. For the CDR3, the DNA is TGTGCCAGCAGCTTGGTGCCGGGAGCATACAATGAGCAGTTCTTC.

The chain couples TRBV4-3 to TRBJ2-1; perhaps TRBD2 as D (6 bases). This CDR3 is built from 16 residues. The ends were cut back, 0 bases at V and 5 bases at J, with 14 bases in the middle. Germline CDR1 LGHNA, CDR2 YSLEER. The CDR3 DNA reads TGCGCCAGCAGCCAAGATTTCAGGGAGGTAAACAATGAGCAGTTCTTC. This gives the protein CASSQDFREVNNEQFF.

CDR3 nucleotides: TGTGCCAGCAGCCAATACAGGGGCCAGCCCCAGCATTTT. This translates into CASSQYRGQPQHF. This rearrangement joins TRBV3-1 (or the pseudogene TRBV3-2) to TRBJ1-5, with TRBD1 identical over 7 bases. Looked up from germline, CDR1 is LGHDT and CDR2 is YNNKEL (reference sequence). The junction had 2 bases not matched to a gene; V was cut back by 2 bases and J by 7 bases. This CDR3 is 13 amino acids long.

The chain uses TRBV7-9 and TRBJ2-4, with a weak D call TRBD2 (5 bases). The CDR3 covers 14 residues. Between the trimmed V and J ends, which lost 8 bases and 9 bases, there was a span of 20 bases. Germline V gene lookup returns CDR1 SEHNR and CDR2 FQNEAQ (reference sequence). DNA of the CDR3: TGTGCCAGCGCGCCCCCTGGAGTTGGGAGCATTCAGTACTTC. It yields the protein CASAPPGVGSIQYF.

The chain recombines TRBV5-1 with TRBJ2-3; D not certain. Germline V gene data show CDR1 as SGHRS and CDR2 as YFSETQ. The CDR3 covers 15 residues. Trimming left V 0 bases short and J 2 bases short, with 10 bases between. CDR3 sequence (DNA): TGCGCCAGCAGCTTGGCTACAGTAGTCACAGATACGCAGTATTTT. This codes for CASSLATVVTDTQYF. Variable domain in full (rest from reference TRBV5-1 and TRBJ2-3): KAGVTQTPRYLIKTRGQQVTLSCSPISGHRSVSWYQQTPGQGLQFLFEYFSETQRNKGNFPGRFSGRQFSNSRSEMNVSTLELGDSALYLCASSLATVVTDTQYFGPGTRLTVL.

This chain connects TRBV4-3 to TRBJ1-2; D is undetermined. The CDR3 runs 16 residues. Trimming pared 2 bases from V and 6 bases from J, leaving 19 bases between. Germline CDR1 reads LGHNA; CDR2 reads YSLEER. CDR3 sequence: CASSQTGLSGFDGYTF. The CDR3 bases are TGCGCCAGCAGCCAAACTGGTCTTTCGGGTTTCGATGGCTACACCTTC.

J is TRBJ2-7 and V is TRBV3-1 (or the pseudogene TRBV3-2), with D uncertain. Trimming cost V 3 bases and J 0 bases, with 12 bases left between them. There are 15 residues in the CDR3. CDR1 is LGHDT, CDR2 YNNKEL, per germline (reference sequence). The CDR3 bases are TGTGCCAGCAGCCATCGCCAAAGCGCCTCCTACGAGCAGTACTTC. This translates into CASSHRQSASYEQYF.